Following are 10 T cell receptor beta chains from one sample sequenced in a study of Graves' ophthalmopathy and Graves' hyperthyroidism. Amplified TCR beta CDR3 regions were obtained using RNA transcripts as template. The first round was an RT-PCR with HTBI primers, and the second round was a multiplex PCR. TCRdb re-called the multiplex PCR reads through MiXCR, storing one row per CDR3 protein. The data show about 620,000 distinct CDR3 sequences, about a fifth seen once. Sequencing was carried out using peripheral blood. The receptor set was obtained from a woman under 30 with stable Graves' hyperthyroidism. Some clones in this sample may be carry-over from other donors' samples.

There are many counts of this clonotype. The V call is TRBV19, the J call TRBJ2-5, with 12 bases identical to TRBD1. The CDR3 length is 17 residues. The germline CDR1 and CDR2 sequences are LNHDA and SQIVND (reference sequence). V was clipped by 4 bases and J by 6 bases; unmatched bases: 12. The CDR3 DNA sequence: TGTGCCAGTAGTACCCCCCTCCGGGACAGGGGGCAGCAGACCCAGTACTTC. Protein sequence: CASSTPLRDRGQQTQYF.

This clonotype came up many times. J is TRBJ1-5 and V is TRBV6-2 or TRBV6-3, with D unresolved. The CDR3 contains 15 residues. The germline gives CDR1 MNHEY, CDR2 SVGEGT. Trimming removed 2 bases from V and 7 bases from J, with 15 bases in between. In nucleotides, the CDR3 is TGTGCCAGCAGTTACGGTCCGGGATTCAACCAGCCCCAGCATTTT. The encoded protein is CASSYGPGFNQPQHF.

This clonotype was picked up a small number of times. The chain is built from TRBV12-3 or TRBV12-4 and TRBJ1-2, with 7 nucleotides matching TRBD1. This CDR3 contains 14 residues. V dropped 6 bases and J dropped 1; count of bases not matched to a gene: 5. CDR3: CASRRQGFNYGYTF. The CDR3 DNA reads as TGTGCCAGCAGGCGACAGGGATTTAACTATGGCTACACCTTC.

This clonotype was counted ten times or more. The rearrangement uses TRBV6-5 and TRBJ2-7; D call uncertain. Trimming took 0 bases from V and 6 from J, leaving 9 bases between them. Germline CDR1 MNHEY, CDR2 SVGAGI. This CDR3 is 13 amino acids long. CDR3 DNA sequence: TGTGCCAGCAGTTACTCGGGTGTGGGCGAGCAGTACTTC. This encodes CASSYSGVGEQYF.

Ten or more counts support this clonotype. The chain recombines TRBV11-2 with TRBJ2-7; D is undetermined. Trimming stripped 2 bases from V and 3 bases from J, with 11 bases between. CDR3 size: 14 residues. Germline V CDR1 and CDR2: SGHAT, FQNNGV. The CDR3 region has the DNA TGTGCCAGCAGCTTAACTCCCAACTACTACGAGCAGTACTTC. Translating gives CASSLTPNYYEQYF.

There are many counts of this clonotype. This rearrangement joins TRBV27 to TRBJ2-5, with D maybe TRBD1 (6 bases). The germline V gene has CDR1 MNHEY and CDR2 SMNVEV (reference sequence). This CDR3 contains 13 residues. The ends were cut back, 0 bases at V and 8 bases at J, with 10 bases in the middle. This chain's CDR3 is CASSLSIGGTQYF. DNA of the CDR3: TGTGCCAGCAGTTTATCGATAGGGGGTACCCAGTACTTC.

J is TRBJ1-1 and V is TRBV30, with D hard to call. Germline assignment: CDR1 GTSNPN and CDR2 SVGIG (reference sequence). Deletions cut 7 bases from V and 0 bases from J, with 9 bases between. The CDR3 length is 12 residues. The CDR3 region has the DNA TGTGCCTTCGGTCGGGTGAACACTGAAGCTTTCTTT. This codes for CAFGRVNTEAFF.

This clonotype was counted ten times or more. The V gene is TRBV20-1, the J gene TRBJ2-2; 8 bases align to TRBD2. This CDR3 has 15 amino acids. Trimming at V came to 1 base and at J to 4 bases, leaving 5 bases not matched to a gene. The V gene's germline CDR1 is DFQATT and CDR2 SNEGSKA (reference sequence). Written as DNA, the CDR3 is TGCAGTGCTAGAGCTTCTAGCGGGCTCACCGGGGAGCTGTTTTTT. It codes for CSARASSGLTGELFF.

This clonotype occurred many times. The CDR3 sequence: CASNPRMVDRWRDGNTIYF. The CDR3 nucleotides are TGTGCCAGCAACCCCCGAATGGTGGACAGGTGGAGAGATGGAAACACCATATATTTT. The chain carries TRBV7-3 and TRBJ1-3; 7 bases fit TRBD1. After removal of 7 bases from V and 3 bases from J, the junction contained 21 bases not matched to a gene. CDR3 length equals 19 residues. CDR1 and CDR2 from the germline V gene are SGHTA and FQGTGA.

This clonotype came up many times. This chain joins TRBV28 and TRBJ1-2; TRBD1 matches at 7 bases. Germline V gene data show CDR1 as MDHEN and CDR2 as SYDVKM. After removal of 6 bases from V and 3 bases from J, the junction contained 4 bases not matched to a gene. The CDR3 extends over 13 amino acids. The CDR3 loop is CASSLQGHYGYTF. DNA for the CDR3: TGTGCCAGCAGCTTACAGGGGCACTATGGCTACACCTTC.